Listed below are T cell receptor beta chains from one sample, sequenced in a study of regulatory T cells in long-lasting Graves disease. One entry per CDR3 protein, called by TCRdb with MiXCR from the multiplex PCR reads. The sample lists hundreds of thousands of distinct CDR3 sequences; about 15% were seen once. The same data also went into a second study, on T cells in Graves' hyperthyroidism and ophthalmopathy.

Sequenced material: peripheral blood mononuclear cells (PBMCs), taken at new diagnosis, from a patient treated with antithyroid drugs. The receptors shown here come from a woman aged 40 to 65 with Graves disease. The CDR3 runs from the conserved cysteine through the conserved F or W. D genes are given only for firm matches. Clone size is not always given. Where it is, it says once, few, many or a class for expanded clones.

DNA	CDR3	J	V	D	size
TGCAGCGTTAGAGCAAGCAATCAGCCCCAGCATTTT	CSVRASNQPQHF	TRBJ1-5	TRBV29-1	.	.
TGTGCCAGCAGCACCGTGGTCTCTGGGGCCAACGTCCTGACTTTC	CASSTVVSGANVLTF	TRBJ2-6	TRBV11-2	.	.
TGCAGTGCGCGCAAGCTCGGGGACCCACGCTATGGCTACACCTTC	CSARKLGDPRYGYTF	TRBJ1-2	TRBV20-1	.	many
TGTGCCAGCAGCTTCAATCCTCGGAACACCGGGGAGCTGTTTTTT	CASSFNPRNTGELFF	TRBJ2-2	TRBV3-1	.	.
TGCGCCAGCACCCCCGGAGGACTAGGGGGTGGGAATGAGCAGTTCTTC	CASTPGGLGGGNEQFF	TRBJ2-1	TRBV5-1	.	many
TGTGCCAGCAGTTTAATGGGGGGCAGTCAGCCCCAGCATTTT	CASSLMGGSQPQHF	TRBJ1-5	TRBV12-3/TRBV12-4	.	few
TGCAGTGCTAGAGATATAAGGGGCCCGCAATACACTGAAGCTTTCTTT	CSARDIRGPQYTEAFF	TRBJ1-1	TRBV20-1	.	few
TGTGCCAGCAGCCTGGGCAGGGGGAAGGAGCCCCAGCATTTT	CASSLGRGKEPQHF	TRBJ1-5	TRBV12-3/TRBV12-4	TRBD1	few
TGTGCCAGCAGTAAACCTCCGGGACTAGCCAAGAACAATGAGCAGTTCTTC	CASSKPPGLAKNNEQFF	TRBJ2-1	TRBV13	TRBD2	many
TGCAGTGCTAGAGATCCGGGGGCGGCCACTGAAGCTTTCTTT	CSARDPGAATEAFF	TRBJ1-1	TRBV20-1	.	many
TGTGCCAGCAGTGAAGCCCCGGGAGGGACTAGCGGGGGGAACTACGAGCAGTACTTC	CASSEAPGGTSGGNYEQYF	TRBJ2-7	TRBV6-1	TRBD2	many
TGTGCCAGCAGTCCGAGACAGACCCAGTACTTC	CASSPRQTQYF	TRBJ2-5	TRBV28	.	many
TGTGCCAGCACCCTCCTAGCGGGGAGTCACAATGAGCAGTTCTTC	CASTLLAGSHNEQFF	TRBJ2-1	TRBV11-2	TRBD2	.
TGTGCCAGCAGTGGAAGGGACAGGGGAAACACCGGGGAGCTGTTTTTT	CASSGRDRGNTGELFF	TRBJ2-2	TRBV2	TRBD1	many
TGTGCCTGGACTCGGGACAGGGTCACTGAAGCTTTCTTT	CAWTRDRVTEAFF	TRBJ1-1	TRBV30	TRBD1	.
TGTGCCAGCAGCCCAGATCGTAGGGGATCGGATGGCTACACCTTC	CASSPDRRGSDGYTF	TRBJ1-2	TRBV3-1	.	.
TGCGCCAGCAGTTTTACTAGCGACTCCTACGAGCAGTACTTC	CASSFTSDSYEQYF	TRBJ2-7	TRBV5-1	TRBD2	.
TGCGCCAGCACCCTCCAGGGATCAGATACGCAGTATTTT	CASTLQGSDTQYF	TRBJ2-3	TRBV5-1	.	many
TGTGCCAGCAGCCAAGACACTAGTCAGGGCTACGAGCAGTACTTC	CASSQDTSQGYEQYF	TRBJ2-7	TRBV3-1	.	many
TGCGCCAGCAGCTCCGGGACAGGGAACATGAACACTGAAGCTTTCTTT	CASSSGTGNMNTEAFF	TRBJ1-1	TRBV5-1	TRBD1	.
TGTGCCAGCAGCCCCCGGGACACTGAAGCTTTCTTT	CASSPRDTEAFF	TRBJ1-1	TRBV28	.	many
TGTGCCAGCAGTGCCCCTAGCGGGGGAGCCCCCAATGAGCAGTTCTTC	CASSAPSGGAPNEQFF	TRBJ2-1	TRBV25-1	TRBD2	many
TGTGCCAGCAGTAGGGGGCGTTCAGGCGGGGAGCTGTTTTTT	CASSRGRSGGELFF	TRBJ2-2	TRBV2	TRBD1	.
TGTGCCAGCAGCTTACTGGCTAGCGGGGGGTACAATGAGCAGTTCTTC	CASSLLASGGYNEQFF	TRBJ2-1	TRBV13	TRBD2	many
TGCGCCAGCAGTCGGAGGACAGGGGCCCAAGAGACCCAGTACTTC	CASSRRTGAQETQYF	TRBJ2-5	TRBV5-1	TRBD1	many
TGTGCCAGCTCCCCAGGGGGCTGGAACTCCTACAATGAGCAGTTCTTC	CASSPGGWNSYNEQFF	TRBJ2-1	TRBV18	TRBD1	.
TGTGCCAGCAGCTTAGGTCGGCTTAGCAATCAGCCCCAGCATTTT	CASSLGRLSNQPQHF	TRBJ1-5	TRBV7-8	.	many
TGTGCCAGCAGTGAAGCGGGACAGAACATTCAGTACTTC	CASSEAGQNIQYF	TRBJ2-4	TRBV12-3/TRBV12-4	.	.
TGTGCCAGCAGCTTAGCAGGACTGGGAATATCCGGGGAGCTGTTTTTT	CASSLAGLGISGELFF	TRBJ2-2	TRBV11-2	.	few
TGTGCCAGCAGTCGGACCGGGATCCAGCATTTT	CASSRTGIQHF	TRBJ1-5	TRBV6-1	.	few
TGTGCCAGCAGCTCCAACCAACAGGGGTTCCAAGAGACCCAGTACTTC	CASSSNQQGFQETQYF	TRBJ2-5	TRBV7-9	TRBD1	.
TGTGCCAGCAGCTTGTCAGGGTATAACGAGCAGTACTTC	CASSLSGYNEQYF	TRBJ2-7	TRBV7-9	.	.
TGTGCCACCAGTGATTCCAAGGTTGGGGCCAAAAACATTCAGTACTTC	CATSDSKVGAKNIQYF	TRBJ2-4	TRBV24-1	.	many
TGTGCCAGCAGCCCCGAAGACCTGAGGAGCGAGCAGTACTTC	CASSPEDLRSEQYF	TRBJ2-7	TRBV6-2/TRBV6-3	.	.
TGTGCCAGCAGCATCAATGAAATACAGGGCCCCTTGAACACTGAAGCTTTCTTT	CASSINEIQGPLNTEAFF	TRBJ1-1	TRBV6-1	.	.